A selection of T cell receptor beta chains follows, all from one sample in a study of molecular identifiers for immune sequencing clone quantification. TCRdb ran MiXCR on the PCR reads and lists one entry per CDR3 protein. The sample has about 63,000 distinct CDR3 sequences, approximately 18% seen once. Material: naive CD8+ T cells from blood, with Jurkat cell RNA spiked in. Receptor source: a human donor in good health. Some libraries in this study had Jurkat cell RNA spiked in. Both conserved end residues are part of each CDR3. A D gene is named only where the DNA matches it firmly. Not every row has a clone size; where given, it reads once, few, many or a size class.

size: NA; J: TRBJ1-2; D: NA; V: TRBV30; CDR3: CAWMPLGVGYGYTF; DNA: TGTGCCTGGATGCCCCTCGGCGTTGGGTATGGCTACACCTTC
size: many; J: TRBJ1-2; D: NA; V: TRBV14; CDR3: CASSQEFPGTHYGYTF; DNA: TGTGCCAGCAGCCAAGAATTCCCCGGGACACACTATGGCTACACCTTC
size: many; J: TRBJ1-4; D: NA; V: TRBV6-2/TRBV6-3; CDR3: CASIPGTDDEKLFF; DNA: TGTGCCAGCATTCCCGGGACGGATGATGAAAAACTGTTTTTT
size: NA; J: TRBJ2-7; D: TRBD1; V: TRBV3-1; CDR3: CASSFGQGEYEQYF; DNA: TGTGCCAGCAGCTTCGGACAGGGGGAATACGAGCAGTACTTC
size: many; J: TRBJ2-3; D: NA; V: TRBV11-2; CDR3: CASSLQADTQYF; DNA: TGTGCCAGCAGCCTTCAAGCGGATACGCAGTATTTT
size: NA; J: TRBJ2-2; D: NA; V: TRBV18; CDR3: CASSPPVGELFF; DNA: TGTGCCAGCTCACCACCGGTCGGGGAGCTGTTTTTT
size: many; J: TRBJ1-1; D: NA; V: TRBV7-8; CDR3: CASSLGPRRVNTEAFF; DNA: TGTGCCAGCAGCTTAGGGCCCCGGAGGGTGAACACTGAAGCTTTCTTT
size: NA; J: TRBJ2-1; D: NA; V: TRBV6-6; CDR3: CASSHMGSGQFF; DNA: TGTGCCAGCAGTCATATGGGAAGTGGGCAGTTCTTC
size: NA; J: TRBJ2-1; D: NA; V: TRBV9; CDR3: CASSLSSLADNEQFF; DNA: TGTGCCAGCAGCCTAAGCTCACTAGCCGACAATGAGCAGTTCTTC
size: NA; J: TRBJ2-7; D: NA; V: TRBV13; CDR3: CASSWTDYSYEQYF; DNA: TGTGCCAGCAGCTGGACAGATTACTCCTACGAGCAGTACTTC
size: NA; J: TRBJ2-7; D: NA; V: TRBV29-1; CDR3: CSVVGEAESSYEQHF; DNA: TGCAGCGTTGTAGGAGAGGCGGAGAGCTCCTACGAGCAGCACTTC
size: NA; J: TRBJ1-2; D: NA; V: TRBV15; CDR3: CATSSSFGIGYGYIF; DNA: TGTGCCACCAGCTCCTCTTTCGGGATCGGCTATGGCTACATCTTC
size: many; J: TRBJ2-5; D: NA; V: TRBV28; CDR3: CASSFSGPETQYF; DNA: TGTGCCAGCAGTTTTTCGGGGCCAGAGACCCAGTACTTC
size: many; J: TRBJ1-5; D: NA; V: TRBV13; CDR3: CASSPTRGQPQHF; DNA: TGTGCCAGCAGCCCTACGAGGGGTCAGCCCCAGCATTTT
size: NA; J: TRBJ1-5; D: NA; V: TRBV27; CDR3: CASSLTGFNQPQHF; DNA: TGTGCCAGCAGTCTAACAGGCTTCAATCAGCCCCAGCATTTT
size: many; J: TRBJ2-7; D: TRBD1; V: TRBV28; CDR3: CASSFSGTDGNEQYF; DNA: TGTGCCAGCAGTTTTAGTGGGACAGACGGGAACGAGCAGTACTTC
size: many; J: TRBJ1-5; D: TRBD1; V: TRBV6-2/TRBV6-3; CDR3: CASSYSSGTGKWPQHF; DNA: TGTGCCAGCAGTTACTCTTCCGGGACAGGAAAATGGCCCCAGCATTTT
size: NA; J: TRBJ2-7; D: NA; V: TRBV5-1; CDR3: CASSGDYEQYF; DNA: TGCGCCAGCAGCGGCGACTACGAGCAGTACTTC
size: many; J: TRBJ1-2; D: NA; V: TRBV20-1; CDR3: CSARDHPRPGNPPRGYTF; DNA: TGCAGTGCTAGAGATCATCCCCGGCCAGGGAACCCTCCTCGTGGCTACACCTTC
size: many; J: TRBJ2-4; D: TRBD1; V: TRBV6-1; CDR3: CASSDVNRGVIFAKNIQYF; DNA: TGTGCCAGCAGTGATGTAAACAGGGGGGTTATTTTTGCCAAAAACATTCAGTACTTC
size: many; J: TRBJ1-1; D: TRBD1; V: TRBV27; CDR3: CASRAGGHTEAFF; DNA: TGTGCCAGCAGAGCAGGGGGCCATACTGAAGCTTTCTTT
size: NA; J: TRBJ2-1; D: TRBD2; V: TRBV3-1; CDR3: CASSQTGLRFNEQFF; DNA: TGTGCCAGCAGCCAGACGGGACTACGATTCAATGAGCAGTTCTTC
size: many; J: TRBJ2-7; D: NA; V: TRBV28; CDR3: CASIGRDPGVEQYF; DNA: TGTGCCAGCATTGGACGCGACCCGGGGGTCGAGCAGTACTTC